A selection of T cell receptor beta chains follows, all from one sample in a study of T cells in Graves' hyperthyroidism and ophthalmopathy. TCRdb re-derived calls from the multiplex PCR reads in MiXCR, one entry per CDR3 protein. This sample carries about 290,000 distinct CDR3 sequences, roughly 13% of them seen once, and the ten largest clones take roughly 8.2%. Sequenced input: blood. These receptors were collected from a woman in her thirties or forties with Graves' hyperthyroidism. Each CDR3 is given with its conserved first and last residue. The D gene is left open where the match is weak. The listing skips clone size in some rows; elsewhere it reads once, few, many or a size class.

j_gene | v_gene | len | d_gene | abundance | CDR3nt | CDR3aa
TRBJ2-5 | TRBV2 | 15 | TRBD2 | many | TGTGCCAGCAGGGAGAGGACTAGCGGGAGTGGGACCCAGTACTTC | CASRERTSGSGTQYF
TRBJ2-7 | TRBV6-1 | 14 | TRBD2 | - | TGTGCCAGCAGTGCCGGGACTACCTTGTACGAGCAGTACTTC | CASSAGTTLYEQYF
TRBJ2-3 | TRBV5-1 | 15 | TRBD2 | many | TGCGCCAGCAGCGAAACGGGAGGCCCCACAGATACGCAGTATTTT | CASSETGGPTDTQYF
TRBJ2-3 | TRBV9 | 12 | - | many | TGTGCCAGCAGCGACGGGGGAGATACGCAGTATTTT | CASSDGGDTQYF
TRBJ1-1 | TRBV6-1 | 12 | - | many | TGTGCCAGCAGTCCCGGACTCGCTGACGCTTTCTTT | CASSPGLADAFF
TRBJ2-7 | TRBV5-1 | 14 | TRBD2 | few | TGCGCCAGCACCGTGGCTAGCGGGAGCTACGAGCAGTACTTC | CASTVASGSYEQYF
TRBJ1-3 | TRBV6-1 | 15 | TRBD1 | few | TGTGCCAGCAGTTCCGTTTTGGACAGGGCGAACACCATATATTTT | CASSSVLDRANTIYF
TRBJ1-4 | TRBV20-1 | 12 | - | - | TGCAGCTCTGGGGAACTTAATGAAAAACTGTTTTTT | CSSGELNEKLFF
TRBJ2-3 | TRBV20-1 | 12 | - | many | TGCAGTGCTCAAGGGACTGCCGATACGCAGTATTTT | CSAQGTADTQYF
TRBJ2-2 | TRBV12-3/TRBV12-4 | 13 | - | many | TGTGCCAGCAGGGACTACAACACCGGGGAGCTGTTTTTT | CASRDYNTGELFF
TRBJ2-5 | TRBV28 | 13 | - | many | TGTGCCAGCAGTTTCCGGGACTCGGAGACCCAGTACTTC | CASSFRDSETQYF
TRBJ1-3 | TRBV20-1 | 13 | - | - | TGCAGTGCTTACGGGCCCGGGGGAAACACCATATATTTT | CSAYGPGGNTIYF
TRBJ2-6 | TRBV20-1 | 16 | - | - | TGCAGTGCTAGAGTCGGGGGGCCCCTTTCGGCCAACGTCCTGACTTTC | CSARVGGPLSANVLTF
TRBJ1-6 | TRBV7-9 | 13 | - | few | TGTGCCAGCAGCTTCGGGGTGGGGTCACCCCTCCACTTT | CASSFGVGSPLHF
TRBJ1-3 | TRBV20-1 | 13 | - | many | TGCAGTGCTAGAGTGCGTACATCCGACACCATATATTTT | CSARVRTSDTIYF
TRBJ1-2 | TRBV7-6 | 19 | - | many | TGTGCCAGCAGCTTAATCGGGACACAGCCGCAAGGCCGCGGGTATGGCTACACCTTC | CASSLIGTQPQGRGYGYTF
TRBJ1-6 | TRBV20-1 | 14 | - | many | TGCAGTGCTAGAGATCGGCGAACCGACCGGCCCCTCCACTTT | CSARDRRTDRPLHF
TRBJ1-2 | TRBV11-2 | 14 | TRBD1 | many | TGTGCCAGCAGCCCCCAGACAGGGACCTATGGCTACACCTTC | CASSPQTGTYGYTF
TRBJ1-5 | TRBV4-2 | 15 | - | many | TGTGCCAGCAGCCAAGAGTGGCGGGGAGATCAGCCCCAGCATTTT | CASSQEWRGDQPQHF
TRBJ2-3 | TRBV18 | 12 | TRBD1 | many | TGTGCCAGCCAACAGGGGACAGATACGCAGTATTTT | CASQQGTDTQYF
TRBJ2-1 | TRBV12-5 | 18 | TRBD2 | many | TGTGCTAGTGGTTTTAAGCCCCTGTTATCGGGAGGGGTAAATGAGCAGTTCTTC | CASGFKPLLSGGVNEQFF
TRBJ2-5 | TRBV5-1 | 14 | - | few | TGCGCCAGCACCATTACGGGGATAGGAGAGACCCAGTACTTC | CASTITGIGETQYF
TRBJ1-5 | TRBV6-1 | 14 | - | many | TGTGCCAGCAGTTATTACACAGGGAATCAGCCCCAGCATTTT | CASSYYTGNQPQHF
TRBJ2-1 | TRBV5-1 | 12 | - | many | TGCGCCAGCAGCACCTTGGGTGATGAGCAGTTCTTC | CASSTLGDEQFF
TRBJ2-6 | TRBV20-1 | 18 | - | few | TGCAGTGCTAGAGATCGGCTAGCGTATCGCTCTGGGGCCAACGTCCTGACTTTC | CSARDRLAYRSGANVLTF
TRBJ1-1 | TRBV14 | 16 | TRBD1 | many | TGTGCCAGCAGCCAAGATCTTGGACAGGTAAACACTGAAGCTTTCTTT | CASSQDLGQVNTEAFF
TRBJ2-5 | TRBV28 | 17 | TRBD2 | many | TGTGCCAGCAGTTTCCCATTAGCGGGAGGACACCAAGAGACCCAGTACTTC | CASSFPLAGGHQETQYF
TRBJ1-1 | TRBV10-3 | 13 | - | many | TGTGCCATCAGGGACATCGTGAACACTGAAGCTTTCTTT | CAIRDIVNTEAFF
TRBJ2-3 | TRBV20-1 | 14 | TRBD1 | few | TGCAGTGCTACCAGACAGGGGGCCGGGGATACGCAGTATTTT | CSATRQGAGDTQYF
TRBJ1-1 | TRBV5-5 | 14 | - | many | TGTGCCAGCAGCTTCCAGCTTAGGGACACTGAAGCTTTCTTT | CASSFQLRDTEAFF
TRBJ2-1 | TRBV19 | 11 | - | - | TGTGCCAGTACCGAAAGCAATGAGCAGTTCTTC | CASTESNEQFF
TRBJ2-1 | TRBV2 | 15 | - | many | TGTGCCAGCAGTGAATCCTCGGGAGTAGTTAATGAGCAGTTCTTC | CASSESSGVVNEQFF
TRBJ1-2 | TRBV6-1 | 14 | - | many | TGTGCCAGCAGTCTCACGGCCAGGAGCTATGGCTACACCTTC | CASSLTARSYGYTF
TRBJ2-1 | TRBV19 | 16 | TRBD2 | many | TGTGCCAGTAGTCCCGGGACTAGCGGGAGTACCCATGAGCAGTTCTTC | CASSPGTSGSTHEQFF
TRBJ2-7 | TRBV28 | 13 | - | many | TGTGCCAGCAGACGTAGGGCCACCTACGAGCAGTACTTC | CASRRRATYEQYF
TRBJ1-2 | TRBV11-3 | 13 | TRBD1 | many | TGTGCCAGCAGCCAACAGGGGCTGGATGGCTACACCTTC | CASSQQGLDGYTF
TRBJ1-5 | TRBV19 | 15 | TRBD1 | many | TGTGCCAGTAGCACGACAGGGCGAAGCAATCAGCCCCAGCATTTT | CASSTTGRSNQPQHF
TRBJ2-1 | TRBV3-1 | 15 | - | few | TGTGCCAGCAGCCAAGAGGGTTGGCTCTACAATGAGCAGTTCTTC | CASSQEGWLYNEQFF
TRBJ1-2 | TRBV11-2 | 12 | - | many | TGTGCCAGCAGCCCTGGAGGAGTCGGCTACACCTTC | CASSPGGVGYTF
TRBJ2-5 | TRBV14 | 14 | - | many | TGTGCCAGCAGCCAAGGGAGGGCGGGAGAGACCCAGTACTTC | CASSQGRAGETQYF
TRBJ1-6 | TRBV3-1 | 15 | - | many | TGTGCCAGCAGCCAAGAAGAGGGAAGAACGTCACCCCTCCACTTT | CASSQEEGRTSPLHF
TRBJ2-7 | TRBV7-9 | 15 | TRBD2 | many | TGTGCCAGCAGCCCGACTAGCGGGAGGTCCCTTGAGCAGTACTTC | CASSPTSGRSLEQYF
TRBJ1-1 | TRBV28 | 17 | - | - | TGTGCCAGCAGTTCGGACACTATGGGGAGCATGAACACTGAAGCTTTCTTT | CASSSDTMGSMNTEAFF
TRBJ1-5 | TRBV20-1 | 15 | - | - | TGCAGTGCTGGCAGGAGATCAGGCAATAATCAGCCCCAGCATTTT | CSAGRRSGNNQPQHF